This T cell receptor (beta chain) was profiled in a study of long-term antiretroviral therapy in people with HIV. Study overall: There is a gap of about a decade between the earliest samples and the later 2015 immediate-ART recommendation.

Remarks on this clone: The antigen remains undetermined.

General study points: Drawn between the mid-2000s and the late 2010s, the blood was possibly obtained under older ART regimens. It was observed that HIV repertoires exhibited narrower CDR3 length ranges than controls. Pre-ART expanded TRB clones stayed dominant throughout, though often decreasing after ART.

Sequencing relied on immunoSEQ assay v3.0, run at survey level. Sequencing was performed with immunoSEQ multiplex PCR; in TCRdb, only in-frame clones are kept and a portion is missing. The repertoire includes 20,000 to 25,000 clones, 82% of them detected once, and about 6% sits in the top ten. This receptor was obtained from a woman in her twenties or thirties with HIV. Material: unsorted PBMCs, obtained 0.2 years after starting antiretroviral therapy.

The DNA for the CDR3 is TGTGCCAGCGCGACCGGGGGCGCGTCCTATGGCTACACCTTC. Translated, it gives CASATGGASYGYTF. The chain carries TRBV6-6 and TRBJ1-2; a possible D gene is TRBD1 (6 bases). The CDR3 length is 14 residues. Germline loops: CDR1 MNHNY, CDR2 SVGAGI (reference sequence). Trimming removed 8 bases from V and 4 bases from J, with 17 bases in between.